The T cell receptor beta chain under discussion was sequenced for a study of blood T cell repertoires in COVID-19. The wider study: Spain, Italy and the United States supplied samples that represented acute and convalescent COVID-19.

How the authors handled the data: Using reference gene primer amplification, nucleated cell counts were estimated. Only in-frame clones appear in the TCRdb table, and some are missing; sequencing was by immunoSEQ multiplex PCR. That table gives V, J and clone size, and the DNA gave D and trimming. The sample includes some 170,000 clones, under 90% of them seen just once. The germline V and J ends were trimmed by 4 bases and 0 bases, with 14 bases remaining between them. Germline loops: CDR1 SGHNT, CDR2 YYREEE (reference sequence). The CDR3 runs 15 residues. The sequence was collected from a woman older than 75 with acute or convalescent COVID-19. The sequenced sample consisted of peripheral blood. This chain joins TRBV5-4 and TRBJ2-7, with D maybe TRBD1 (7 bases). The CDR3 spells CASSGGGTSSYEQYF. The CDR3 DNA sequence: TGTGCCAGCAGCGGAGGGGGCACTAGCTCCTACGAGCAGTACTTC.